These 5 T cell receptor beta chains were sequenced from one sample in a study of long-term antiretroviral therapy in people with HIV. The run of the v3.0 immunoSEQ assay was at survey level. This table comes from immunoSEQ multiplex PCR, and its TCRdb copy is limited to in-frame clones, with some not included. The repertoire includes 15,000 to 20,000 clones, about 81% of them detected once, and approximately 9.1% sits in the top ten. Sequenced here: unsorted PBMCs, sampled 0.3 years after starting antiretroviral therapy. The receptors here all came from a man between 18 and 35 years old with HIV.

This clone was seen once. The rearrangement links TRBV18 to TRBJ2-3; TRBD1 aligns across 9 bases. Germline V gene sequence: CDR1 KGHSH, CDR2 LQKENI. The junction had 8 bases not matched to a gene; V was cut back by 6 bases and J by 4 bases. This CDR3 comprises 15 residues. CDR3 in amino acids: CASSPGTGFADTQYF. The DNA for the CDR3 is TGTGCCAGCTCTCCCGGGACAGGGTTTGCAGATACGCAGTATTTT. The entire variable domain, with the rest obtained from reference TRBV18 and TRBJ2-3, is as follows: NAGVMQNPRHLVRRRGQEARLRCSPMKGHSHVYWYRQLPEEGLKFMVYLQKENIIDESGMPKERFSAEFPKEGPSILRIQQVVRGDSAAYFCASSPGTGFADTQYFGPGTRLTVL.

J is TRBJ1-2 and V is TRBV10-3, with D unclear. This CDR3 has 13 amino acids. Looked up from germline, CDR1 is ENHRY and CDR2 is SYGVKD. Trimming took off 2 bases at V and 4 bases at J, with 8 bases between the two ends. In nucleotides, the CDR3 is TGTGCCATCAGTGAGAGGGCAGCCTATGGCTACACCTTC. Its translation is CAISERAAYGYTF.

This rearrangement joins TRBV6-5 to TRBJ1-2; the D is unclear. V dropped 4 bases and J dropped 1 base, with 10 bases sitting between them. Germline V lookup: CDR1 MNHEY, CDR2 SVGAGI. This CDR3 spans 14 amino acids. The CDR3 DNA is TGTGCCAGCAGTTCCCCCCCTAATAACTATGGCTACACCTTC. This codes for CASSSPPNNYGYTF.

V is TRBV5-1 and J is TRBJ2-2; 9 nucleotides line up with TRBD1. Germline lookup yields CDR1 SGHRS and CDR2 YFSETQ. CDR3 length: 17 residues. Germline trimming cut 4 bases from V and 0 bases from J; bases unmatched to any gene: 7. This CDR3 reads CASSRRGQGTNTGELFF. The CDR3 DNA follows: TGCGCCAGCAGCCGGAGGGGACAGGGAACGAACACCGGGGAGCTGTTTTTT.

J is TRBJ1-2 and V is TRBV6-1; TRBD1 is a possible D gene (5 bases). Germline CDR1 and CDR2: MNHNS and SASEGT. The CDR3 consists of 14 residues. V lost 6 bases and J lost 5, with 16 bases in between. CDR3 nucleotides: TGTGCCAGCAGGACCGGGGGAAGGGCGTATGGCTACACCTTC. This gives the protein CASRTGGRAYGYTF.